The 14 T cell receptor beta chains below all came from one sample that was sequenced in a study of neurological immune-mediated disorders. TCRdb reprocessed the 5' RACE reads via MiXCR and lists one record per CDR3 protein. The sample carries over 45,000 distinct CDR3 sequences, more than 3% recorded once. Sequenced: CD4+ T cells from blood. The source of these receptors is a woman aged 40 to 49 with multiple sclerosis.

This clonotype was recorded once. The chain employs TRBV5-5 and TRBJ2-2; D perhaps matches TRBD1 (5 bases). The V end lost 7 bases, the J end lost 9 bases, and 22 bases lay between the germline ends. Germline values: CDR1 SGHKS, CDR2 YYEKEE (reference sequence). CDR3 length: 15 residues. This chain's CDR3 is CASERQILNNRELFF. The DNA for the CDR3 is TGTGCCAGCGAAAGACAGATCCTGAACAACCGGGAGCTGTTTTTT.

This clonotype was counted at least ten times. The chain combines TRBV7-8 with TRBJ2-1; D not certain. The germline V gene encodes CDR1 SGHVS and CDR2 FQNEAQ. CDR3 size: 16 residues. With 4 bases removed from V and 0 bases from J, the gap between germline ends came to 13 bases. CDR3 loop: CASSSAKGFSYNEQFF. CDR3 sequence (DNA): TGTGCCAGCAGCTCAGCCAAAGGCTTCTCCTACAATGAGCAGTTCTTC.

This clonotype was recorded at least ten times. The chain couples TRBV13 to TRBJ2-1; 10 nucleotides line up with TRBD2. The germline CDR1 and CDR2 sequences are PRHDT and FYEKMQ (reference sequence). J was trimmed by 9 bases and V by 2 bases; bases with no gene match: 4. The CDR3 is 14 amino acids. The CDR3 nucleotides are TGTGCCAGCAGCTTATTAGCGGGGGGACGTGAGCAGTTCTTC. Its translation is CASSLLAGGREQFF.

This clonotype occurred many times. The chain couples TRBV12-3 or TRBV12-4 to TRBJ2-1; D gene uncertain. The CDR3 length is 12 residues. Trimming stripped 9 bases from V and 6 bases from J, with 12 bases between. CDR3 sequence: CASTALGNEQFF. The CDR3 DNA is TGTGCCAGTACCGCCTTAGGCAATGAGCAGTTCTTC.

In this sample, this clonotype turned up many times. The V call is TRBV7-3, the J call TRBJ2-2; 8 bases fit TRBD1. The CDR3 length is 15 residues. J gave up 4 bases and V 6 bases, and 7 bases lay outside the gene matches. Germline V lookup: CDR1 SGHTA, CDR2 FQGTGA. CDR3 in amino acids: CASRLDRVPTGELFF. For the CDR3, the DNA is TGTGCCAGCAGATTGGACAGGGTACCCACCGGGGAGCTGTTTTTT.

This clonotype was observed many times. The chain joins TRBV10-3 to TRBJ1-1, with D tentatively TRBD1 (6 bases). Germline lookup yields CDR1 ENHRY and CDR2 SYGVKD. The CDR3 loop spans 14 amino acids. Trimming removed 6 bases at V and 0 bases at J, with 11 bases between. The CDR3: CAIRGDTVNTEAFF. Here the CDR3 DNA reads TGTGCCATCAGGGGGGACACTGTGAACACTGAAGCTTTCTTT.

Many counts were recorded for this clonotype. The CDR3 loop reads CASSLTANLGTEAFF. The CDR3 coding sequence is TGCGCCAGCAGCTTGACCGCCAACCTGGGAACTGAAGCTTTCTTT. The V and J genes are TRBV5-1 and TRBJ1-1, with D uncertain. Looked up from germline, CDR1 is SGHRS and CDR2 is YFSETQ. The ends were cut back, 1 base at V and 5 bases at J, with 15 bases in the middle. This CDR3 is 15 amino acids long. Full variable domain (missing parts from reference TRBV5-1 and TRBJ1-1): KAGVTQTPRYLIKTRGQQVTLSCSPISGHRSVSWYQQTPGQGLQFLFEYFSETQRNKGNFPGRFSGRQFSNSRSEMNVSTLELGDSALYLCASSLTANLGTEAFFGQGTRLTVV.

V usage is TRBV3-1 and J usage is TRBJ2-7, with 12 bases fitting TRBD2. Germline loops: CDR1 LGHDT, CDR2 YNNKEL (reference sequence). The ends lost 5 bases at V and 4 bases at J; junction bases unmatched: 9. This CDR3 contains 16 residues. In DNA, the CDR3 is TGTGCCAGCAGCGAGACTAGCGGGGGTCCGCTGTACGAGCAGTACTTC. It translates to CASSETSGGPLYEQYF.

This clonotype was observed at least ten times. The CDR3 DNA sequence: TGTGCCAGCAGTCGACAGGCCGGTAACTATGGCTACACCTTC. Translation: CASSRQAGNYGYTF. The chain combines TRBV6-6 with TRBJ1-2; a weak D match, TRBD1 (6 bases). Germline CDR1 reads MNHNY; CDR2 reads SVGAGI (reference sequence). V was clipped by 5 bases and J by 1 base, with 11 bases between them. CDR3 size: 14 residues.

This clonotype was counted ten times or more. This chain joins TRBV5-6 and TRBJ1-2; 12 nucleotides match TRBD1. Germline V gives CDR1 SGHDT, CDR2 YYEEEE. V lost 3 bases, J lost 7 bases, and 4 bases stayed unmatched. This CDR3 spans 14 amino acids. The CDR3 DNA reads as TGTGCCAGCAGCTGGGGACAGGGGGCAGTTGGCTACACCTTC. It encodes CASSWGQGAVGYTF.

This clonotype occurred many times. The chain carries TRBV6-8 and TRBJ1-1, with 12 bases matching TRBD1. The germline CDR1 and CDR2 sequences are MNHGY and SAAAGT. This CDR3 spans 15 amino acids. V shed 6 bases, J shed 4 bases, and the junction held 6 bases outside the gene matches. This chain's CDR3 is CASRYRDRGRTEAFF. In DNA, the CDR3 is TGTGCCAGCAGGTATCGGGACAGGGGGCGCACTGAAGCTTTCTTT.

Many counts were recorded for this clonotype. In DNA, the CDR3 is TGTGCCAGCAGCTTAGGACTAGCGGGGGTGGAGACCCAGTACTTC. As protein: CASSLGLAGVETQYF. This chain uses TRBV11-2 with TRBJ2-5; 12 bases align to TRBD2. With V trimmed by 1 base and J by 5 bases, 2 bases remained unmatched. CDR1 SGHAT and CDR2 FQNNGV come from the germline V gene. The CDR3 length is 15 residues.

Ten or more counts support this clonotype. The chain couples TRBV5-1 to TRBJ2-2; 8 bases fit TRBD1. CDR1 and CDR2 (germline): SGHRS, YFSETQ. The CDR3 is made up of 16 amino acids. J lost 5 bases, V lost 1 base, and 7 bases had no gene match. The CDR3 loop reads CASSLRGTGRTGELFF. The CDR3 DNA sequence: TGCGCCAGCAGCTTGCGGGGGACAGGACGAACCGGGGAGCTGTTTTTT.

This clonotype occurred many times. The rearrangement links TRBV7-9 to TRBJ2-7; either TRBD1 or TRBD2 may fit D (7 bases each). The CDR3 runs 15 residues. Per the germline V gene, CDR1 is SEHNR and CDR2 is FQNEAQ (reference sequence). Trimming left V 5 bases short and J 2 bases short, with 16 bases between. CDR3 sequence: CASSQGGVQAYEQYF. The CDR3 DNA reads as TGTGCCAGCAGCCAGGGGGGGGTACAAGCCTACGAGCAGTACTTC.